The next 6 T cell receptor beta chains were all read from a single sample in a study of blood T cell repertoires in COVID-19. Here immunoSEQ multiplex PCR was the method, and the copy in TCRdb shows in-frame clones only, minus some. Of around 300,000 clones listed, around nine tenths were seen once; the top ten hold over 2.5%. The sequenced sample consisted of PBMCs or T cells enriched from blood (not recorded which). The receptor set was obtained from a woman younger than 35 who had recovered from COVID-19.

This chain links TRBV4-3 with TRBJ2-5, with D possibly being TRBD2 (5 bases). V was cut by 0 bases and J by 4 bases, with 18 bases left in between. From germline, CDR1 is LGHNA and CDR2 YSLEER. This CDR3 has 17 amino acids. The CDR3 DNA reads TGCGCCAGCAGCCAAGATCTGGCGGGCCGGGCAGGAGAGACCCAGTACTTC. It codes for CASSQDLAGRAGETQYF.

This clone was detected once. The chain has TRBV7-9 and TRBJ1-1, with D perhaps matching TRBD1 (5 bases). The CDR3 extends over 17 amino acids. The germline gives CDR1 SEHNR, CDR2 FQNEAQ (reference sequence). Trimming took 1 base from V and 3 from J, leaving 18 bases between them. The CDR3 sequence is CASSLDLGAGGYTEAFF. In DNA, the CDR3 is TGTGCCAGCAGCTTAGATCTAGGGGCCGGGGGGTACACTGAAGCTTTCTTT.

The chain has TRBV30 and TRBJ1-4; 8 bases are shared with TRBD1. Germline trimming cut 2 bases from V and 7 bases from J; bases unmatched to any gene: 9. This CDR3 comprises 15 residues. Germline CDR1 and CDR2: GTSNPN and SVGIG (reference sequence). The DNA for the CDR3 is TGTGCCTGGAGTCCACACAGGGGGAGAAGTGAAAAACTGTTTTTT. Translation: CAWSPHRGRSEKLFF.

The chain is built from TRBV12-3 or TRBV12-4 and TRBJ1-5, with 7 positions matching TRBD1. CDR3 length: 13 amino acids. V lost 8 bases and J lost 4; bases outside the gene matches: 5. The CDR3 DNA reads as TGTGCCAGCCGGACAGGCGTTAATCAGCCCCAGCATTTT. Translation gives CASRTGVNQPQHF.

V usage is TRBV3-1 (or the pseudogene TRBV3-2) and J usage is TRBJ1-5; a possible D gene is TRBD1 (5 bases). Germline V lookup: CDR1 LGHDT, CDR2 YNNKEL (reference sequence). The CDR3 covers 13 residues. V lost 4 bases and J lost 13, with 17 bases in between. This chain's CDR3 is CASSPTNGGNQHF. As DNA, the CDR3 is TGTGCCAGCAGCCCAACGAACGGGGGAAATCAGCATTTT.

The rearrangement joins TRBV27 to TRBJ2-7; 14 bases are shared with TRBD2. The CDR3 loop spans 16 amino acids. CDR1 and CDR2 from the germline V gene are MNHEY and SMNVEV (reference sequence). V lost 4 bases, J lost 4 bases, and 6 bases stayed unmatched. CDR3 amino acids: CASSSTSGRASYEQYF. The DNA for the CDR3 is TGTGCCAGCAGTTCGACTAGCGGGAGGGCATCGTACGAGCAGTACTTC.